In its sample, the clone carrying this T cell receptor beta chain was seen a few times. Its antigen is currently unknown. TCRdb reanalysed the reads using MiXCR and keeps one entry per CDR3 protein. The table includes 1,500 to 2,000 distinct CDR3 sequences, 56% detected once. V was pared by 11 bases and J by 0 bases, with 8 bases of the junction left unmatched. The germline CDR1 and CDR2 sequences are ENHRY and SYGVKD. The CDR3 covers 15 residues. This specimen comes from a study of regulatory T cells in long-lasting Graves disease. Study outcomes and limitations: Newly diagnosed disease favored TRBV20-1 and TRBJ2-1 over persistent disease. Researchers reported studying only peripheral blood, not thyroid tissue. Persistent Graves' patients possessed reduced TCR diversity relative to recently diagnosed ones.

Preparation of the TCR library used RNA extracted from PBMCs. This sequence was found in a human donor with Graves disease. The chain joins TRBV10-3 to TRBJ2-3; TRBD2 matches 10 bases. The sequencing used peripheral blood mononuclear cells (PBMCs), collected with antithyroid drug treatment, in newly diagnosed or persistent Graves disease (not recorded which). CDR3 nucleotide sequence: TGTGCCCTCCGTAGCGGGGGGTTTAGCACAGATACGCAGTATTTT. This codes for CALRSGGFSTDTQYF.